The clone carrying this T cell receptor (beta chain) was found a few times. The antigen remains undetermined. Thawed unstimulated PBMCs were FACS-sorted by CD3, CD4 and CD8 into two populations. The assay was immunoSEQ multiplex PCR, and TCRdb's table has in-frame clones only and misses some. The sample lists tens of thousands of clones, around 85% occurring once. The CDR3 length is 14 residues. V gave up 3 bases and J gave up 0 bases; unmatched junction bases: 2. Germline CDR1 and CDR2: SEHNR and FQNEAQ (reference sequence). These data come from a study of T cell clones after liver transplantation. Broader study findings: Graft donor-reactive T cells may have migrated into the graft rather than being deleted.

The source of this sequence is a human patient who received a liver transplant. Some T cells could come from the graft donor. The chain combines TRBV7-9 with TRBJ2-7; the match to TRBD2 covers 7 bases. Sequences were derived from CD8+ T cells from blood, sampled 12 months after liver transplant. The CDR3 sequence is CASSFSGNSYEQYF. The CDR3, as DNA: TGTGCCAGCAGCTTCAGCGGGAACTCCTACGAGCAGTACTTC.